This T cell receptor beta chain was sequenced for a study of blood T cell repertoires in COVID-19. The junction had 8 bases not matched to a gene; V was cut back by 4 bases and J by 4 bases. CDR3 size: 17 residues. Germline V CDR1 and CDR2: LGHDT, YNNKEL (reference sequence). Method: immunoSEQ multiplex PCR; TCRdb's copy keeps in-frame clones and lacks some. Here the sample spans around 140,000 clones, 70% to 85% being singletons. A single count supports this clone. This sequence was found in a woman aged 80 or older with acute or convalescent COVID-19. The rearrangement joins TRBV3-1 (or the pseudogene TRBV3-2) to TRBJ2-5, with 14 bases matching TRBD2. Sequenced material: peripheral blood. In nucleotides, the CDR3 is TGTGCCAGCAGCCTCGGAGGACTAGCGGGGGGAACAGAGACCCAGTACTTC. It codes for CASSLGGLAGGTETQYF.